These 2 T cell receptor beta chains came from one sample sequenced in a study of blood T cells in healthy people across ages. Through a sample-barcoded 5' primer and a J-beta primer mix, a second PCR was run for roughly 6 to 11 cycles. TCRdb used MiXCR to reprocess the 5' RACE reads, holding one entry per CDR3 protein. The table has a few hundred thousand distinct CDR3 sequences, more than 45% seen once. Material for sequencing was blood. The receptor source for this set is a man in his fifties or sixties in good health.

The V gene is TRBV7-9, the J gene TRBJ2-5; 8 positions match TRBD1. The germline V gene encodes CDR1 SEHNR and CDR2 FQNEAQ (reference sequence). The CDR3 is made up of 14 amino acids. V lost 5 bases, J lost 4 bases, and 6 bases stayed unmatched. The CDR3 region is CASSRGQGTETQYF. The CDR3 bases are TGTGCCAGCAGCCGTGGACAGGGCACAGAGACCCAGTACTTC.

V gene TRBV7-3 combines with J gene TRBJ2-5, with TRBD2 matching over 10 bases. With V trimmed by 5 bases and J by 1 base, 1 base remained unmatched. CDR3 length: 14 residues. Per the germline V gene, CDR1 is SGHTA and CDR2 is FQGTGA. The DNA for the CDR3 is TGTGCCAGCAGCCCTAGCGGGAGCCAAGAGACCCAGTACTTC. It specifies CASSPSGSQETQYF. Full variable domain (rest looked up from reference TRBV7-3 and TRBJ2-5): GAGVSQTPSNKVTEKGKYVELRCDPISGHTALYWYRQSLGQGPEFLIYFQGTGAADDSGLPNDRFFAVRPEGSVSTLKIQRTERGDSAVYLCASSPSGSQETQYFGPGTRLLVL.